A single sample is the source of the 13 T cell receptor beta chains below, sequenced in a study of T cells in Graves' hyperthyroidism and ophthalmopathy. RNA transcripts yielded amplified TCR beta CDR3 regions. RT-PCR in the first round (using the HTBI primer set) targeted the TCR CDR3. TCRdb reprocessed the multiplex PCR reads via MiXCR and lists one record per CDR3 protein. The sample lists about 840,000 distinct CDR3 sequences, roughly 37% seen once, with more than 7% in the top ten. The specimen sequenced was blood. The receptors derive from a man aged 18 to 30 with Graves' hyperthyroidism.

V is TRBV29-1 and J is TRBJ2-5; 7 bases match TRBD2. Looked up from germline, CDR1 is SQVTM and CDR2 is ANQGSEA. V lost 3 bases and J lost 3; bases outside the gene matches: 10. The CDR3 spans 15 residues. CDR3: CSVDRQGGLEETQYF. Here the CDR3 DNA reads TGCAGCGTTGATCGGCAGGGAGGGTTAGAAGAGACCCAGTACTTC.

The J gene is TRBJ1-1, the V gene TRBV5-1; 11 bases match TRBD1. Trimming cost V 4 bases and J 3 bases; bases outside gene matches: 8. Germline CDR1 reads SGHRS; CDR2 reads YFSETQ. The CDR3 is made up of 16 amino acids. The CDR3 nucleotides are TGCGCCAGCAGCCTCGGACAGGGGGCGTGGGACACTGAAGCTTTCTTT. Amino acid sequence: CASSLGQGAWDTEAFF.

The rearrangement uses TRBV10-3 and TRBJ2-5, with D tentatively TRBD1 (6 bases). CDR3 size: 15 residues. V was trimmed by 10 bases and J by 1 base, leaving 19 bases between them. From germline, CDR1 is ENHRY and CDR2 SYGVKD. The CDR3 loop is CASKAAGAGQETQYF. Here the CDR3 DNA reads TGTGCCAGCAAGGCGGCAGGGGCGGGCCAAGAGACCCAGTACTTC.

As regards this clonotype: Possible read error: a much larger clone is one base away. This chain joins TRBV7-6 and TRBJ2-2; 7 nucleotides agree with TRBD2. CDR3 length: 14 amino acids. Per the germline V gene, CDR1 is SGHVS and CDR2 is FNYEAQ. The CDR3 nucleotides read TGTGCCGGGGGGAGCGGGACCAACACCGGGGAGATGTTTTTT. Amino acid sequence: CAGGSGTNTGEMFF.

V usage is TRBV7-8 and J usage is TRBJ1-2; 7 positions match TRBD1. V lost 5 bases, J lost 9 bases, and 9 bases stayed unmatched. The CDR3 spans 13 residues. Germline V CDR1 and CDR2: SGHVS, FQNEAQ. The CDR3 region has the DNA TGTGCCAGCAGCCGGGACAGCTCTGAGAGCTACACCTTC. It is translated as CASSRDSSESYTF.

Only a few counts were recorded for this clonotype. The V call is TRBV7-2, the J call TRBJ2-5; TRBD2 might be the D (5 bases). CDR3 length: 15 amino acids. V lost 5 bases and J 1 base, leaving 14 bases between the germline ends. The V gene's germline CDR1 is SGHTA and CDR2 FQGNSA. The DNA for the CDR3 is TGTGCCAGCAGCCAAGCGGCCCGCATCCAAGAGACCCAGTACTTC. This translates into CASSQAARIQETQYF. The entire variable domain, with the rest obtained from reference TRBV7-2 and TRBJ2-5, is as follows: GAGVSQSPSNKVTEKGKDVELRCDPISGHTALYWYRQSLGQGLEFLIYFQGNSAPDKSGLPSDRFSAERTGGSVSTLTIQRTQQEDSAVYLCASSQAARIQETQYFGPGTRLLVL.

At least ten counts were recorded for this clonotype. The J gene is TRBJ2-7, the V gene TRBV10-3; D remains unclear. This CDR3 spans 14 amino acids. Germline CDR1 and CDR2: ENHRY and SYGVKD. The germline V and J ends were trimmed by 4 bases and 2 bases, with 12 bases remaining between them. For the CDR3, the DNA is TGTGCCATCAGTGGGACCTTAGCTACCTACGAGCAGTACTTC. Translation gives CAISGTLATYEQYF.

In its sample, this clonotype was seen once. CDR3 DNA sequence: TGCAGTGCTAGGGGGAATACTAGCGGGGTCACTGAAGCTTTCTTT. Its translation is CSARGNTSGVTEAFF. V is TRBV20-1 and J is TRBJ1-1, with no clear D. This CDR3 spans 15 amino acids. The V gene's germline CDR1 is DFQATT and CDR2 SNEGSKA (reference sequence). V dropped 3 bases and J dropped 4 bases, with 18 bases sitting between them.

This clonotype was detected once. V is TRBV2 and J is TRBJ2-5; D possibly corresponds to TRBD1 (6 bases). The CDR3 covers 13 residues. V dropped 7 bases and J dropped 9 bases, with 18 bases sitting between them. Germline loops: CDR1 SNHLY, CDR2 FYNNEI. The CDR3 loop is CASTPGHGQPQYF. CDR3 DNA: TGTGCCAGCACCCCGGGACACGGGCAGCCCCAGTACTTC.

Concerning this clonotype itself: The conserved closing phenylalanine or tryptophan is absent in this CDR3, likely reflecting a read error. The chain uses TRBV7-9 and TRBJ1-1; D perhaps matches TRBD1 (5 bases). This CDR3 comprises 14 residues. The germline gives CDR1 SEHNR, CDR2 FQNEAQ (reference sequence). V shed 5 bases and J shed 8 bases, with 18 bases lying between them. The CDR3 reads CASSPGGGAREAFY. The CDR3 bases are TGTGCCAGCAGCCCGGGTGGAGGGGCGCGGGAAGCTTTCTAT.

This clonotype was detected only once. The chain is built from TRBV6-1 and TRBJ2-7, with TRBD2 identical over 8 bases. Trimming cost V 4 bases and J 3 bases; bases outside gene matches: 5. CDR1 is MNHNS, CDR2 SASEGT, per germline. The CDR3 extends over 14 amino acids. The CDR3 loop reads CASSGQAGVYEQYF. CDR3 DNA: TGTGCCAGCAGTGGCCAAGCGGGAGTCTACGAGCAGTACTTC.

The CDR3 region is CASSFQGLDTEAFF. In nucleotides, the CDR3 is TGTGCCAGCAGTTTTCAGGGTTTGGACACTGAAGCTTTCTTT. The chain recombines TRBV12-3 or TRBV12-4 with TRBJ1-1; D perhaps matches TRBD1 (5 bases). V was pared by 3 bases and J by 3 bases, with 11 bases between. This CDR3 comprises 14 residues.

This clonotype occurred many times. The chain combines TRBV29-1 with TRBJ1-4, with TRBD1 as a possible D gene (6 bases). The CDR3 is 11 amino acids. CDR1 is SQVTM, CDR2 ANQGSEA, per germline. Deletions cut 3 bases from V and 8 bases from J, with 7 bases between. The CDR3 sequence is CSVEGHEKLFF. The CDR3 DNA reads TGCAGCGTTGAGGGACACGAAAAACTGTTTTTT. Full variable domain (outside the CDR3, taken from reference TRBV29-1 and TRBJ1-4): SAVISQKPSRDICQRGTSLTIQCQVDSQVTMMFWYRQQPGQSLTLIATANQGSEATYESGFVIDKFPISRPNLTFSTLTVSNMSPEDSSIYLCSVEGHEKLFFGSGTQLSVL.